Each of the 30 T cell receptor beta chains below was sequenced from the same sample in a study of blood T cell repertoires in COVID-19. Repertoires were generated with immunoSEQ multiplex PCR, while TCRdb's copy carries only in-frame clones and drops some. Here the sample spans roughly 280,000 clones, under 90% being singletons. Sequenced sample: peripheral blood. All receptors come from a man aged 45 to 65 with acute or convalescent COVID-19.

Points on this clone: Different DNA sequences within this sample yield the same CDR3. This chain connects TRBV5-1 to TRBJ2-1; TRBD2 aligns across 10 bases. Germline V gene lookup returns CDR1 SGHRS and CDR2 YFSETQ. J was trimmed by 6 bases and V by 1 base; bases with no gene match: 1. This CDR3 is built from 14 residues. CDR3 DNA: TGCGCCAGCAGCTTGATAGCGGGGGGCAATGAGCAGTTCTTC. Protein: CASSLIAGGNEQFF.

CDR3 residues: CASSSHPAERAGELFF. In DNA, the CDR3 is TGTGCCAGCAGCTCCCACCCTGCTGAAAGAGCCGGGGAGCTGTTTTTT. V gene TRBV7-3 combines with J gene TRBJ2-2; D not certain. The V end was cut by 4 bases, the J end by 6 bases, with 18 bases between. The CDR3 sequence is 16 residues long. From germline, CDR1 is SGHTA and CDR2 FQGTGA. Full variable domain (remainder filled in from reference TRBV7-3 and TRBJ2-2): GAGVSQTPSNKVTEKGKYVELRCDPISGHTALYWYRQSLGQGPEFLIYFQGTGAADDSGLPNDRFFAVRPEGSVSTLKIQRTERGDSAVYLCASSSHPAERAGELFFGEGSRLTVL.

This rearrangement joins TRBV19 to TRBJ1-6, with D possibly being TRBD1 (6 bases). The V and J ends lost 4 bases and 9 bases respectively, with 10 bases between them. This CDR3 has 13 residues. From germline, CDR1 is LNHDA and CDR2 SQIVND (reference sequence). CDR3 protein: CASSRQGSSPLHF. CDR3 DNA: TGTGCCAGTAGTAGGCAGGGGAGTTCACCCCTCCACTTT.

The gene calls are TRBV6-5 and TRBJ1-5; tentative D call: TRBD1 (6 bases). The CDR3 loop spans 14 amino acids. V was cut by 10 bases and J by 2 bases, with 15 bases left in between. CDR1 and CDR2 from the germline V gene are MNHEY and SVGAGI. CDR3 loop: CATRAGAGNQPQHF. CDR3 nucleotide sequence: TGTGCCACCAGGGCGGGGGCTGGCAATCAGCCCCAGCATTTT.

The CDR3 is CASSLGTGKGYTF. In DNA form, the CDR3 reads TGTGCCAGCAGCTTAGGGACAGGGAAGGGCTACACCTTC. The chain has TRBV7-9 and TRBJ1-2; 8 positions agree with TRBD1. Germline V lookup: CDR1 SEHNR, CDR2 FQNEAQ (reference sequence). Trimming took 1 base from V and 8 from J; bases not matched to a gene: 3. The CDR3 has 13 amino acids.

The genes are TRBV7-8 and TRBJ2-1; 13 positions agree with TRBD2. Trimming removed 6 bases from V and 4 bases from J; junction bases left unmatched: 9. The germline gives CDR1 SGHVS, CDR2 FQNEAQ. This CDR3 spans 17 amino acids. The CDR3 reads CASRNIPGLAGYNEQFF. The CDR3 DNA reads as TGTGCCAGCAGGAATATTCCGGGACTAGCGGGGTACAATGAGCAGTTCTTC.

CDR3 bases: TGTGCCAGCAGCCCAGGGACAGAGATCTATGGCTACACCTTC. Translation gives CASSPGTEIYGYTF. The chain couples TRBV5-4 to TRBJ1-2; the match to TRBD1 covers 7 bases. V shed 4 bases, J shed 4 bases, and the junction held 7 bases outside the gene matches. The CDR3 contains 14 residues. The germline V gene has CDR1 SGHNT and CDR2 YYREEE (reference sequence).

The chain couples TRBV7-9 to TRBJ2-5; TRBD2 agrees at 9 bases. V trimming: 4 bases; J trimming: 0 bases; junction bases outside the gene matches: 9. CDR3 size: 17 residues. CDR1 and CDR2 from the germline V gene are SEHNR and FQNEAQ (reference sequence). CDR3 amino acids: CASSSLGLAGYQETQYF. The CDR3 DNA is TGTGCCAGCAGCTCCCTCGGGCTAGCGGGGTACCAAGAGACCCAGTACTTC.

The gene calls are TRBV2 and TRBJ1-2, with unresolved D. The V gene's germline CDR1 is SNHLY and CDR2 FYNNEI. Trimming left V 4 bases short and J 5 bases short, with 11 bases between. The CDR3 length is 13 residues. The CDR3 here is CASSGNRKYGYTF. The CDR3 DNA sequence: TGTGCCAGCAGTGGGAACAGAAAGTATGGCTACACCTTC.

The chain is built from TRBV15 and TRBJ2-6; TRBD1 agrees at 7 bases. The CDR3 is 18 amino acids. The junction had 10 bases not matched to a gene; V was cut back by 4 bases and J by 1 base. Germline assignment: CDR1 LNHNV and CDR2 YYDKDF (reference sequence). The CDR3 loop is CATSTTYRGTSGANVLTF. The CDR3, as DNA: TGTGCCACCAGCACTACTTACAGGGGAACTTCTGGGGCCAACGTCCTGACTTTC.

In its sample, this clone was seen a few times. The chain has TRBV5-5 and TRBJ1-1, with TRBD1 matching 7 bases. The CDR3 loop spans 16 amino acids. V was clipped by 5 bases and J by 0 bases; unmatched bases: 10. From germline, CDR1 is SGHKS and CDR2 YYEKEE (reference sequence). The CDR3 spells CASRLTGLLVNTEAFF. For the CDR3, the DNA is TGTGCCAGCAGGTTGACAGGGTTGTTGGTGAACACTGAAGCTTTCTTT.

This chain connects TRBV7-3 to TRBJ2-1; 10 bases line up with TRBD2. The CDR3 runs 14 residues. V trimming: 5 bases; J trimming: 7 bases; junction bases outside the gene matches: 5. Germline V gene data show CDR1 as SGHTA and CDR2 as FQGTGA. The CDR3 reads CASSQSLAGNEQFF. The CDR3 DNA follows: TGTGCCAGCAGCCAGTCACTAGCGGGAAATGAGCAGTTCTTC.

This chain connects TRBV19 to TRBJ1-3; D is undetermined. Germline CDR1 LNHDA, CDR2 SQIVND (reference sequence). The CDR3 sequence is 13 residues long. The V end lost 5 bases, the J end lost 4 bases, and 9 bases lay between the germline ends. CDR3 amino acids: CASSPSRGNTIYF. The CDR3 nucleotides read TGTGCCAGTAGTCCCTCTCGGGGAAACACCATATATTTT.

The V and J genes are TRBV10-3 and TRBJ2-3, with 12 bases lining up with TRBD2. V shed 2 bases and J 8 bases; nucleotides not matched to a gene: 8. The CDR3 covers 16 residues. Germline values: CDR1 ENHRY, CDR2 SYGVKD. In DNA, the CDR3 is TGTGCCATCAGTGAGGGACTAGCGGGGCATTCAGGTACGCAGTATTTT. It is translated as CAISEGLAGHSGTQYF.

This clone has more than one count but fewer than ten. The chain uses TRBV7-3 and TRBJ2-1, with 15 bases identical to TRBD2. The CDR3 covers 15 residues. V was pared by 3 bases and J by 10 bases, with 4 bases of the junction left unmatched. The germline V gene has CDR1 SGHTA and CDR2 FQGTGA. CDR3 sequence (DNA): TGTGCCAGCAGCTTCCAGGGACTAGCGGGGGGAGAGCAGTTCTTC. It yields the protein CASSFQGLAGGEQFF.

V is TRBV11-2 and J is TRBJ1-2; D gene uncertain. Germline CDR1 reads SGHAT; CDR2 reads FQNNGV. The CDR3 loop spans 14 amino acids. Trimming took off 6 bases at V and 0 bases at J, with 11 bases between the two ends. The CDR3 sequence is CASSYAITNYGYTF. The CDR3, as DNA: TGTGCCAGCAGTTACGCGATAACTAACTATGGCTACACCTTC.

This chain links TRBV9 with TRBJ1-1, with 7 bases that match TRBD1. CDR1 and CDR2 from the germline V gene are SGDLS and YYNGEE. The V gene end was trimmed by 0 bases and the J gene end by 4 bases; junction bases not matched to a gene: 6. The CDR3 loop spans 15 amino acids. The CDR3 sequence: CASSVAETGITEAFF. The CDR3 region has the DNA TGTGCCAGCAGCGTAGCAGAGACAGGGATCACTGAAGCTTTCTTT.

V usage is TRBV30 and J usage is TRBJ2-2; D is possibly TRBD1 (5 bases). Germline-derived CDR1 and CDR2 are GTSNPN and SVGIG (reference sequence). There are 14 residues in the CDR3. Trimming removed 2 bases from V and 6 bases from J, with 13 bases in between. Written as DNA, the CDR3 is TGTGCCTGGAGTCTTGGACATGGACCCGGGGAGCTGTTTTTT. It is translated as CAWSLGHGPGELFF.

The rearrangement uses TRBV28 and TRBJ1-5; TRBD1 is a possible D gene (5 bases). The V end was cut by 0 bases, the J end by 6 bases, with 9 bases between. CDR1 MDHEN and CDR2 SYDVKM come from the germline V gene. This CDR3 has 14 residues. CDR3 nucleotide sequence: TGTGCCAGCAGTTTATGGGGGGGTAGTCAGCCCCAGCATTTT. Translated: CASSLWGGSQPQHF.

The CDR3 loop reads CASSRYTGGRETQYF. CDR3 bases: TGTGCCAGCTCGCGATATACAGGGGGCAGAGAGACCCAGTACTTC. The gene calls are TRBV18 and TRBJ2-5, with 9 nucleotides matching TRBD1. The CDR3 totals 15 residues. Trimming cost V 6 bases and J 4 bases; bases outside gene matches: 9. The V gene's germline CDR1 is KGHSH and CDR2 LQKENI.

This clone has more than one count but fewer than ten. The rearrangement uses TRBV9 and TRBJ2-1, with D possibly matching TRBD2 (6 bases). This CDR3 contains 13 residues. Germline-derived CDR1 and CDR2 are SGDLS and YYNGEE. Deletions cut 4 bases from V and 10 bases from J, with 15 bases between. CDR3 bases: TGTGCCAGCAGCCCCCGACTAGAATTAGAGCAGTTCTTC. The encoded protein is CASSPRLELEQFF.

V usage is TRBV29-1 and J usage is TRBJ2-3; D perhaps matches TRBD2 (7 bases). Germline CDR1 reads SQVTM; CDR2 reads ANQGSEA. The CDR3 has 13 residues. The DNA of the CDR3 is TGCAGTACTAGGGGGGGCCAGGGAGATACGCAGTATTTT. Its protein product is CSTRGGQGDTQYF.

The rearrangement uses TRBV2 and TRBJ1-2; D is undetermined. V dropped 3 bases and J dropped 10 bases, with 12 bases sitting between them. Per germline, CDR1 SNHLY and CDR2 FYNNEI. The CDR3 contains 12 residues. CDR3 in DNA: TGTGCCAGCAGTGAGAATCACAGTCCCTACACCTTC. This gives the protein CASSENHSPYTF.

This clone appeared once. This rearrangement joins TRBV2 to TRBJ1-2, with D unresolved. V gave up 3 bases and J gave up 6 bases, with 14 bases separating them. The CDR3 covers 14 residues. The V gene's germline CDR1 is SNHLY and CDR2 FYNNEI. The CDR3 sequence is CASSEPGTRDGYTF. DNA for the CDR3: TGTGCCAGCAGTGAGCCAGGTACGCGAGATGGCTACACCTTC.

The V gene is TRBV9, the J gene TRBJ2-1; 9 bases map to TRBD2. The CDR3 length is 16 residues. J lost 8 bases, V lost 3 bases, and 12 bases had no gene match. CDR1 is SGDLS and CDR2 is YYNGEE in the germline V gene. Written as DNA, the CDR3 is TGTGCCAGCAGCGCGTTTGTTGCGGGGGGGCGATATGAGCAGTTCTTC. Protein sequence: CASSAFVAGGRYEQFF. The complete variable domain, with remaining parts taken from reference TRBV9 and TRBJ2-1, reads DSGVTQTPKHLITATGQRVTLRCSPRSGDLSVYWYQQSLDQGLQFLIQYYNGEERAKGNILERFSAQQFPDLHSELNLSSLELGDSALYFCASSAFVAGGRYEQFFGPGTRLTVL.

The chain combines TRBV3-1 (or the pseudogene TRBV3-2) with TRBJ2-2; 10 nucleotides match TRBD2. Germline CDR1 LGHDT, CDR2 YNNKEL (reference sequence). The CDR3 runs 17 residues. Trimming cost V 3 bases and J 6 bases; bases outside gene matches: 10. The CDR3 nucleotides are TGTGCCAGCAGCCACTACTCCCTAGCGGGGGAGGCCGGGGAGCTGTTTTTT. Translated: CASSHYSLAGEAGELFF.

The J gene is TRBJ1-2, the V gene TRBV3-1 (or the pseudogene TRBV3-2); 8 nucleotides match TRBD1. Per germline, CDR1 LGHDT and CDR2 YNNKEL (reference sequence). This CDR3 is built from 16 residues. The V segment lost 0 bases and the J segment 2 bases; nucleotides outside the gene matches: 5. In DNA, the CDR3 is TGTGCCAGCAGCCAAGATCTATACAGGGGGAACTATGGCTACACCTTC. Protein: CASSQDLYRGNYGYTF.

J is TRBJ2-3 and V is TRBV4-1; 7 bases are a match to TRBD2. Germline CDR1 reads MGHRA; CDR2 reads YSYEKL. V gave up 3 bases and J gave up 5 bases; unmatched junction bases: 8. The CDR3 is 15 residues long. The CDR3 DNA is TGCGCCAGCAGCCAGCCAGGGAGGGCCGGAGATACGCAGTATTTT. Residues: CASSQPGRAGDTQYF.

CDR3 sequence reads: CAWSFLGAGELFF. For the CDR3, the DNA is TGTGCCTGGAGTTTCTTAGGGGCCGGGGAGCTGTTTTTT. The chain is built from TRBV30 and TRBJ2-2, with D possibly matching TRBD1 (5 bases). From germline, CDR1 is GTSNPN and CDR2 SVGIG (reference sequence). With 2 bases removed from V and 6 bases from J, the gap between germline ends came to 10 bases. CDR3 length equals 13 residues.

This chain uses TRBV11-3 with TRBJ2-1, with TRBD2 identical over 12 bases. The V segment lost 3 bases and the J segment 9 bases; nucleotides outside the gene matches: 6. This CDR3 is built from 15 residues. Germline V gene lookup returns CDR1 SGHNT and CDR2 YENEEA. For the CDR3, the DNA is TGTGCCAGCAGCTTCACTAGCGGGGGGCTCGGTGAGCAGTTCTTC. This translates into CASSFTSGGLGEQFF.